These T cell receptor beta chains were read from a single sample in a study of cytomegalovirus exposure and HLA in healthy donors. Assay used: immunoSEQ multiplex PCR; TCRdb lists only in-frame clones, some missing. The sample has around 200,000 clones, around 88% seen once. The sequencing input was PBMCs. These receptors were collected from a woman between 18 and 29 years old in good health and CMV-seronegative. Both conserved end residues are part of each CDR3. D genes are given only for firm matches. Only some rows state a clone size, as once, few, many or a class for expanded clones.

v_call	d_call	clone_size	j_call	cdr3_nt	cdr3_aa
TRBV6-6	-	-	TRBJ1-2	TGTGCCAGCAGTTCTACACAGGTCTATGGCTACACCTTC	CASSSTQVYGYTF
TRBV29-1	TRBD1	-	TRBJ1-1	TGCAGCGGCTCTGGGACAGGGGAATCTGAAGCTTTCTTT	CSGSGTGESEAFF
TRBV10-3	TRBD2	-	TRBJ2-7	TGTGCCATCAGTGACCCCCTCGGACTAGCGGGTTCTTACGAGCAGTACTTC	CAISDPLGLAGSYEQYF
TRBV28	TRBD1	-	TRBJ2-3	TGTGCCAGCAGAGGACAGGGGGTAATAGATACGCAGTATTTT	CASRGQGVIDTQYF
TRBV10-1	-	-	TRBJ2-3	TGCGCCAGCAGTAGGACAGAGAAGCCCACAGATACGCAGTATTTT	CASSRTEKPTDTQYF
TRBV4-2	TRBD2	-	TRBJ2-7	TGTGCCAGCAGCCTGGCGGGAGAAATGGCCTACGAGCAGTACTTC	CASSLAGEMAYEQYF
TRBV19	TRBD1	once	TRBJ2-1	TGTGCCAGTAGACCGTCCCCGGGACAGGGTAGGAATGAGCAGTTCTTC	CASRPSPGQGRNEQFF
TRBV28	TRBD1	-	TRBJ2-7	TGTGCCAGCAGTCCCCCGGGACAGGGATTTTGGGAGCAGTACTTC	CASSPPGQGFWEQYF
TRBV2	-	-	TRBJ1-1	TGTGCCAGCAGTGAAGCGCTTGTGGCGGTTGAAGCTTTCTTT	CASSEALVAVEAFF
TRBV28	TRBD2	-	TRBJ2-7	TGTGCCAGCAGTACCCCCTATGGGGGGAGGGGAACCTACGAGCAGTACTTC	CASSTPYGGRGTYEQYF
TRBV28	-	-	TRBJ2-3	TGTGCCAGCAGCGGCCTGGGACTTGCAGATACGCAGTATTTT	CASSGLGLADTQYF
TRBV28	TRBD2	-	TRBJ2-7	TGTGCCAGCAGTCTAGCGGGATTGGACGAGCAGTACTTC	CASSLAGLDEQYF
TRBV18	-	-	TRBJ1-2	TGTGCCAGCTCACAACAGGGTGATTGGGGCTACACCTTC	CASSQQGDWGYTF
TRBV27	TRBD1	-	TRBJ2-1	TGTTATACATCCGACAGGGGGAGCTCCTACAATGAGCAGTTCTTC	CYTSDRGSSYNEQFF
TRBV7-2	TRBD1	-	TRBJ2-7	TGTGCCAGCAGCCTAACAGGGGTCGAGCAGTACTTC	CASSLTGVEQYF
TRBV21-1	-	-	TRBJ1-2	TGTGCCAGCAGCAAAGATGTAGGAAGACTGCTGCGGGGCTATGGCTACACCTTC	CASSKDVGRLLRGYGYTF
TRBV7-6	TRBD1	-	TRBJ2-1	TGTGCCAGCAGCTTAAAGGCCCGGGACAGGGGGACTGAGGGGCAGTTCTTC	CASSLKARDRGTEGQFF
TRBV28	-	-	TRBJ2-5	TGTGCCAGCAGTGGGGGCCAGACACTGACACAAGAGACCCAGTACTTC	CASSGGQTLTQETQYF
TRBV28	TRBD1	once	TRBJ1-5	TGTGCCAGCAGTCCCCCTCAGGGGGCCGCCCGCAATCAGCCCCAGCATTTT	CASSPPQGAARNQPQHF
TRBV5-1	TRBD1	-	TRBJ2-1	TGCGCCAGCAGCTCTAGGACAGGGGGCAATGAGCAGTTCTTC	CASSSRTGGNEQFF
TRBV29-1	TRBD1	-	TRBJ2-3	TGCAGCGGGACAGGGGGACGAGGTACGCAGTATTTT	CSGTGGRGTQYF
TRBV27	TRBD2	-	TRBJ2-2	TGTGCCAGCAGTCCGGCTAGCGGGGGGTTACCAGCGAACACCGGGGAGCTGTTTTTT	CASSPASGGLPANTGELFF
TRBV7-3	-	-	TRBJ1-5	TGTGCCAGCAGCTTATTGTGGGGGGGTCAGCCCCAGCATTTT	CASSLLWGGQPQHF